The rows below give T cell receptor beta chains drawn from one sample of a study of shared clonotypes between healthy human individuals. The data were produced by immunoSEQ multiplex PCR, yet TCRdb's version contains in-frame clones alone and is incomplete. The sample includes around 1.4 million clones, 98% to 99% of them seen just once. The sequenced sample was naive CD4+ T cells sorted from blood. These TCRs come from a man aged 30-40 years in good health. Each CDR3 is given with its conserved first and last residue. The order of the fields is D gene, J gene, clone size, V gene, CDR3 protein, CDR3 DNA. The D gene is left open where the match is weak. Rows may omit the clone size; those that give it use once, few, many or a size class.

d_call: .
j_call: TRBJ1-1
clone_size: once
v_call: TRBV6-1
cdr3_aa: CASSEEPQVNTEAFF
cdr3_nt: TGTGCCAGCAGTGAAGAGCCCCAGGTGAACACTGAAGCTTTCTTT

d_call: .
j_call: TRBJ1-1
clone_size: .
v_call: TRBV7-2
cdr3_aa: CASSLIVNTEAFF
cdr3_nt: TGTGCCAGCAGCTTAATAGTGAACACTGAAGCTTTCTTT

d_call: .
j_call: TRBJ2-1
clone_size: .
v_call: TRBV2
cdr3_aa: CASSVGTNGNEQFF
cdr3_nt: TGTGCCAGCAGTGTCGGTACTAACGGCAATGAGCAGTTCTTC

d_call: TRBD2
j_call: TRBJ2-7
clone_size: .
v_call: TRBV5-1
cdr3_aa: CASSYLLVKTSGYEQYF
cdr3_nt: TGCGCCAGCAGCTACCTACTAGTCAAAACTAGCGGATACGAGCAGTACTTC

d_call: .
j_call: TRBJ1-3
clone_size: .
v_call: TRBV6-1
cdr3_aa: CASNRVGSGNTIYF
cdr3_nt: TGTGCCAGCAATAGGGTCGGCTCTGGAAACACCATATATTTT

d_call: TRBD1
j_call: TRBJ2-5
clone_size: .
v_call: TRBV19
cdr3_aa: CASRELGQGQETQYF
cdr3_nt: TGTGCCAGTAGGGAACTGGGACAGGGCCAAGAGACCCAGTACTTC

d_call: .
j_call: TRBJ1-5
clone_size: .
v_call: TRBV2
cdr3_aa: CASSESGPTNGGPQHF
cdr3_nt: TGTGCCAGCAGTGAATCGGGCCCTACCAACGGGGGGCCCCAGCATTTT

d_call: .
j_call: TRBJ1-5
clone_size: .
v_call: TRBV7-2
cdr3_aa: CASSDSFGQYSNQPQHF
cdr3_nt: TGTGCCAGCAGCGACTCATTTGGGCAATATAGCAATCAGCCCCAGCATTTT

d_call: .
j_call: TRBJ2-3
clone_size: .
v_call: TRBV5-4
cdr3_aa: CASSSGFSTDTQYF
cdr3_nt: TGTGCCAGCAGCTCGGGATTTAGCACAGATACGCAGTATTTT

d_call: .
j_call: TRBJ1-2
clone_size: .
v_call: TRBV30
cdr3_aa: CAWSYDRTANYGYTF
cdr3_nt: TGTGCCTGGAGTTATGACAGGACAGCTAACTATGGCTACACCTTC

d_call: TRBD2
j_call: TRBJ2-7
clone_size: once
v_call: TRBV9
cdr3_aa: CASSVDLGLAGGHEQYF
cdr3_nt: TGTGCCAGCAGCGTAGATCTGGGGCTAGCGGGCGGACACGAGCAGTACTTC

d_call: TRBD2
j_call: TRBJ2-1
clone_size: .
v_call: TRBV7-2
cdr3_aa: CASSPRAGGVYEQFF
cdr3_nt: TGTGCCAGCAGCCCTCGGGCGGGAGGGGTATATGAGCAGTTCTTC

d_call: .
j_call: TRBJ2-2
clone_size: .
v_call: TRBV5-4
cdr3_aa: CASSTGQNTGELFF
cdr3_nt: TGTGCCAGCAGCACCGGACAGAACACCGGGGAGCTGTTTTTT

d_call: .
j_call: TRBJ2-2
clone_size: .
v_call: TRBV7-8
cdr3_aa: CASSLRDANTGELFF
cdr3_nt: TGTGCCAGCAGCTTACGGGACGCCAACACCGGGGAGCTGTTTTTT

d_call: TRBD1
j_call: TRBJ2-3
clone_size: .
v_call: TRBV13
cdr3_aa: CASSKDREEDTQYF
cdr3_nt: TGTGCCAGCAGCAAGGACAGGGAGGAAGATACGCAGTATTTT

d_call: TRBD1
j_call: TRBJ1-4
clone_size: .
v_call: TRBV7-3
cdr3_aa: CASSSGTGTGEKLFF
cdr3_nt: TGTGCCAGCAGCTCCGGGACAGGGACCGGTGAAAAACTGTTTTTT

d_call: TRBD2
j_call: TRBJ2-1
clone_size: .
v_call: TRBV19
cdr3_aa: CASSMVAGGQNEQFF
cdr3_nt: TGTGCCAGTAGTATGGTAGCGGGAGGACAGAATGAGCAGTTCTTC

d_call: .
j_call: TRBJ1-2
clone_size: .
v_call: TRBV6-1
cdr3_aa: CASIPIRGIGYGYTF
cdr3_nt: TGTGCCAGCATTCCTATCCGGGGGATTGGCTATGGCTACACCTTC

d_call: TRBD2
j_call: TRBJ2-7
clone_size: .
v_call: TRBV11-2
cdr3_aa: CASSFNRLAGAYEQYF
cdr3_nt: TGTGCCAGCAGCTTCAATAGACTAGCGGGGGCGTACGAGCAGTACTTC

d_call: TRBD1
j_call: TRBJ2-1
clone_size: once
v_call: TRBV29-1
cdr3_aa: CSSTGQGSDEQFF
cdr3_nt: TGCAGCTCGACGGGACAGGGTTCCGATGAGCAGTTCTTC

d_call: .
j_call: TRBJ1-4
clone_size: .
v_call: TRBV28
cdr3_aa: CASSLSGIEKLFF
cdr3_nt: TGTGCCAGCAGTTTATCTGGGATCGAAAAACTGTTTTTT

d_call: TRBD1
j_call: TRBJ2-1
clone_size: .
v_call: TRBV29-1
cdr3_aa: CSVNRDRGYNEQFF
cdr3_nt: TGCAGCGTGAACCGGGACAGGGGGTACAATGAGCAGTTCTTC

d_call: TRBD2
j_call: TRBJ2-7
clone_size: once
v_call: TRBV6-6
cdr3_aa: CASSYSGLAGDWQYF
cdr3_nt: TGTGCCAGCAGTTACTCGGGACTAGCGGGAGATTGGCAGTACTTC

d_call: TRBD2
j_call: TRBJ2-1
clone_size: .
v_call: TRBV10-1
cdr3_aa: CASSESRVGREPYNEQFF
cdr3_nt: TGCGCCAGCAGTGAGTCTAGGGTAGGGCGGGAGCCATACAATGAGCAGTTCTTC

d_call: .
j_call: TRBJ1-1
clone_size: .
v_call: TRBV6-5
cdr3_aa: CASSRLGPNTEAFF
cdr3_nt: TGTGCCAGCAGTCGATTGGGACCAAACACTGAAGCTTTCTTT

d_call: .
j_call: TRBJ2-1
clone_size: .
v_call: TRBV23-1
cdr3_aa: CASRWSEQFF
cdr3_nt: TGCGCCAGCAGATGGAGTGAGCAGTTCTTC

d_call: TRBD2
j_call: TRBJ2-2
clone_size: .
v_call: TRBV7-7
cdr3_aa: CASSLLAGAYTGELFF
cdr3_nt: TGTGCCAGCAGTCTACTAGCGGGAGCGTACACCGGGGAGCTGTTTTTT

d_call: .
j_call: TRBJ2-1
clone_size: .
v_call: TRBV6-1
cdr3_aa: CASSSYREGNEQFF
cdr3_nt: TGTGCCAGCAGTTCTTACAGGGAAGGCAATGAGCAGTTCTTC

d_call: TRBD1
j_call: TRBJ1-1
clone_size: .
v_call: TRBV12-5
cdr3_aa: CASTRDRVGVTEAFF
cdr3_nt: TGTGCTAGTACCCGGGACAGGGTAGGCGTAACTGAAGCTTTCTTT

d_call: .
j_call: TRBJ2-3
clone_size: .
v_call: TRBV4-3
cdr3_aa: CASSQDNGGFGTDTQYF
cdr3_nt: TGCGCCAGCAGCCAAGATAATGGGGGATTTGGCACAGATACGCAGTATTTT

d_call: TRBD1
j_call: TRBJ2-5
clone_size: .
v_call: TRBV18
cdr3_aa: CASSPGTGKTQYF
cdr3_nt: TGTGCCAGCTCACCGGGGACAGGGAAGACCCAGTACTTC

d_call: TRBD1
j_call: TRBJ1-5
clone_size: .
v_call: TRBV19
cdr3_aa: CASSSGTGGNQPQHF
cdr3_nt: TGTGCCAGTAGCAGTGGGACAGGGGGCAATCAGCCCCAGCATTTT

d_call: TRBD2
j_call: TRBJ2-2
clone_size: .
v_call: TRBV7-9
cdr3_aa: CASSLASGVAGELFF
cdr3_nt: TGTGCCAGCAGCTTAGCTAGCGGGGTTGCCGGGGAGCTGTTTTTT

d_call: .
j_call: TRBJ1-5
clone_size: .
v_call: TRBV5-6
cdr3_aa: CASSLRRREPKPQHF
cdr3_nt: TGTGCCAGCAGCTTGCGTAGGCGGGAGCCGAAGCCCCAGCATTTT

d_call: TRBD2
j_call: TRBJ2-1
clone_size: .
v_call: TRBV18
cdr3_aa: CASSQGLVSGLEVNEQFF
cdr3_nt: TGTGCCAGCTCACAGGGACTAGTATCAGGGCTTGAGGTAAATGAGCAGTTCTTC

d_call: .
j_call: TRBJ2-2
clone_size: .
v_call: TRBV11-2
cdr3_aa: CASSLWDGNTGELFF
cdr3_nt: TGTGCCAGCAGCTTATGGGATGGGAACACCGGGGAGCTGTTTTTT

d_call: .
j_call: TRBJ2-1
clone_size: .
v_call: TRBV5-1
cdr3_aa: CASSLKQDYNEQFF
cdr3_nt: TGCGCCAGCAGCTTGAAACAGGACTACAATGAGCAGTTCTTC

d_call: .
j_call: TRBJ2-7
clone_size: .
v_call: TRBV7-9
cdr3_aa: CASSLAPSPRGEQYF
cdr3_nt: TGTGCCAGCAGCTTAGCCCCGAGCCCGAGGGGCGAGCAGTACTTC

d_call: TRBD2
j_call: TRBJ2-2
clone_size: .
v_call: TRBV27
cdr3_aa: CASSYPGLAGGPSGELFF
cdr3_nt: TGTGCCAGCAGCTATCCGGGACTAGCGGGAGGGCCCTCCGGGGAGCTGTTTTTT

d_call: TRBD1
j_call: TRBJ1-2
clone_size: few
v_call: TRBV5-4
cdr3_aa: CASSLRQGNYGYTF
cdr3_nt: TGTGCCAGCAGCTTACGACAGGGGAACTATGGCTACACCTTC

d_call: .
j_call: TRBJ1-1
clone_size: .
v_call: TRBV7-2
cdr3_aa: CASTETANTEAFF
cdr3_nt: TGTGCCAGCACCGAAACCGCGAACACTGAAGCTTTCTTT

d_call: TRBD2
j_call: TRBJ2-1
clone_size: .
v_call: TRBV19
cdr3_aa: CASSISGRATKQFF
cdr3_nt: TGTGCCAGTAGTATTAGCGGGAGGGCCACAAAACAGTTCTTC

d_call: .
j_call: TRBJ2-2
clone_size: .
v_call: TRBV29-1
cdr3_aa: CSVDVGNTGELFF
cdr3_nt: TGCAGCGTTGACGTCGGGAACACCGGGGAGCTGTTTTTT

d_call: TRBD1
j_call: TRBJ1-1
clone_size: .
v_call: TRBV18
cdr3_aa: CASSPRQGRIGEAFF
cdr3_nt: TGTGCCAGCTCACCGAGACAGGGGCGAATTGGTGAAGCTTTCTTT

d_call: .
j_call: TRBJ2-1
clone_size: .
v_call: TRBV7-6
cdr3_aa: CASSFGLATYNEQFF
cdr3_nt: TGTGCCAGCAGCTTCGGGCTAGCGACCTACAATGAGCAGTTCTTC

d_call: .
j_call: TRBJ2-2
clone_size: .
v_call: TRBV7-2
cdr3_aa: CASSLVAPTGELFF
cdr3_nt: TGTGCCAGCAGCTTAGTTGCCCCGACCGGGGAGCTGTTTTTT

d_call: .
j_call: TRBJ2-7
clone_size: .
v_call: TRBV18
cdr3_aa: CASSPTGAAGDEQYF
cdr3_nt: TGTGCCAGCTCACCAACAGGGGCAGCGGGGGACGAGCAGTACTTC

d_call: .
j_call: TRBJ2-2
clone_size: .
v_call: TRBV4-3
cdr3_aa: CASSQESAPGVGELFF
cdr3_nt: TGCGCCAGCAGCCAAGAATCAGCCCCAGGCGTCGGGGAGCTGTTTTTT